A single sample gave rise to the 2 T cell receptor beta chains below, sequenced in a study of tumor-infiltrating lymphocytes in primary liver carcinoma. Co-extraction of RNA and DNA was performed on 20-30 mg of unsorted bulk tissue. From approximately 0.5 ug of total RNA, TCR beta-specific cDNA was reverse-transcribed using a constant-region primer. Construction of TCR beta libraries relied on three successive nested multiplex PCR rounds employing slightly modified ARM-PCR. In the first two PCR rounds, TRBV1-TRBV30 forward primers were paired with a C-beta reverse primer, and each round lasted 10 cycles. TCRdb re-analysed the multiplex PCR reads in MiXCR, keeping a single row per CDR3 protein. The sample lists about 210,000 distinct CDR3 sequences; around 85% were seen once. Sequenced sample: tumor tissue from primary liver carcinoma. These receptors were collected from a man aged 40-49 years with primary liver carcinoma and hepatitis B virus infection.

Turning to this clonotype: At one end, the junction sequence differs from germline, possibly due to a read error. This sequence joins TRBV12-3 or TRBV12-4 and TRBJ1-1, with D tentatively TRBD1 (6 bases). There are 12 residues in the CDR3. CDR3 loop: CTSTGHGGEAFF. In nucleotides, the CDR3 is TGTACCAGTACGGGACATGGCGGTGAAGCTTTCTTT.

CDR3: CASSYDGLSYEQYF. The CDR3 DNA is TGTGCCAGCAGTTACGACGGATTATCCTACGAGCAGTACTTC. The V call is TRBV6-2 or TRBV6-3, the J call TRBJ2-7; D is ambiguous. Germline V gene sequence: CDR1 MNHEY, CDR2 SVGEGT. Trimming left V 2 bases short and J 1 base short, with 9 bases between. The CDR3 is made up of 14 amino acids.